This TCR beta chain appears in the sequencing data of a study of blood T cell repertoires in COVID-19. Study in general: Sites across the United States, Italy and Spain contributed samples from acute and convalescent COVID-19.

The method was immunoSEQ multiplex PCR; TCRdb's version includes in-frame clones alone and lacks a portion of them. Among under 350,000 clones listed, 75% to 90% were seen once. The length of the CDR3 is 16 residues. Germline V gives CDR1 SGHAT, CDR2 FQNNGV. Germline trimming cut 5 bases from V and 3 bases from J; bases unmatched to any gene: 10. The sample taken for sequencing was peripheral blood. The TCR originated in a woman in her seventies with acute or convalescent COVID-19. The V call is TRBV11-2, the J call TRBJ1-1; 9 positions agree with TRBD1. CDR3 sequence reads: CASSPRQGGQDTEAFF. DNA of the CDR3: TGTGCCAGCAGCCCACGACAGGGGGGGCAAGACACTGAAGCTTTCTTT. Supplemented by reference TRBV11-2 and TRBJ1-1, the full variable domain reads EAGVAQSPRYKIIEKRQSVAFWCNPISGHATLYWYQQILGQGPKLLIQFQNNGVVDDSQLPKDRFSAERLKGVDSTLKIQPAKLEDSAVYLCASSPRQGGQDTEAFFGQGTRLTVV.